The 6 T cell receptor beta chains given below trace back to one sample, sequenced in a study of T cells in Graves' hyperthyroidism and ophthalmopathy. Template material for amplifying TCR beta CDR3 regions consisted of RNA transcripts. TCR CDR3 regions were first amplified by RT-PCR with HTBI primers. TCRdb redid the calling of the multiplex PCR reads with MiXCR, one entry per CDR3 protein. Of more than 300,000 distinct CDR3 sequences in the sample, approximately 15% are singletons; the top ten hold 9.5% to 12%. Sequencing was done on a sample of blood. Receptors originate from a woman aged 60-75 years with Graves' hyperthyroidism.

Many counts were recorded for this clonotype. This chain connects TRBV5-1 to TRBJ1-1; weak D call: TRBD1 (5 bases). Germline V gene sequence: CDR1 SGHRS, CDR2 YFSETQ. Deletions cut 0 bases from V and 7 bases from J, with 7 bases between. The CDR3 totals 12 residues. Here the CDR3 DNA reads TGCGCCAGCAGCTTGGACAGGAATGAAGCTTTCTTT. Amino acids: CASSLDRNEAFF.

Many counts were recorded for this clonotype. The chain uses TRBV7-2 and TRBJ2-7; 7 positions match TRBD2. V shed 3 bases and J 2 bases; nucleotides not matched to a gene: 4. From germline, CDR1 is SGHTA and CDR2 FQGNSA. CDR3 length: 14 residues. In nucleotides, the CDR3 is TGTGCCAGCAGCTTCCTTCTAGCGGCCTACGAGCAGTACTTC. This encodes CASSFLLAAYEQYF.

The chain links TRBV11-3 to TRBJ2-5; 8 bases are a match to TRBD1. The junction had 10 bases not matched to a gene; V was cut back by 8 bases and J by 2 bases. The germline CDR1 and CDR2 sequences are SGHNT and YENEEA. CDR3 length equals 15 residues. CDR3 nucleotides: TGTGCCAGCGGTGACCGGGACAGGCGTCAAGAGACCCAGTACTTC. It translates to CASGDRDRRQETQYF.

This rearrangement joins TRBV9 to TRBJ2-4; 14 nucleotides line up with TRBD2. Germline V CDR1 and CDR2: SGDLS, YYNGEE. J gave up 3 bases and V 0 bases, and 5 bases lay outside the gene matches. The CDR3 contains 18 residues. The CDR3, as DNA: TGTGCCAGCAGCGTAGCTCAGGGACTAGCGGGAGTCAAAAACATTCAGTACTTC. This gives the protein CASSVAQGLAGVKNIQYF.

This clonotype was seen repeatedly, ten times or more. CDR3 bases: TGTGCCAGCAGCCAAGAGGATACTACCTACAATGAGCAGTTCTTC. This sequence encodes CASSQEDTTYNEQFF. The genes are TRBV4-2 and TRBJ2-1; D ambiguous. The CDR3 consists of 15 residues. Germline values: CDR1 LGHNA, CDR2 YNFKEQ. Trimming cost V 0 bases and J 2 bases, with 8 bases left between them.

This clonotype was observed many times. The gene calls are TRBV9 and TRBJ2-7; D unresolved. Germline CDR1 is SGDLS and CDR2 is YYNGEE. The CDR3 spans 15 residues. Deletions cut 1 base from V and 2 bases from J, with 13 bases between. In nucleotides, the CDR3 is TGTGCCAGCAGCGTACGGGCAGGCGGTGCCTACGAGCAGTACTTC. Its protein product is CASSVRAGGAYEQYF.